This T cell receptor (beta chain) derives from a study of regulatory T cells in long-lasting Graves disease. Notes on the study in general: Persistent Graves' patients showed reduced TCR diversity versus newly diagnosed patients. Analysis covered peripheral blood alone, not thyroid tissue. Accuracy may have suffered from the small sample size.

This clonotype showed up many times. Its antigen is unidentified. The time point is: persistent/refractory GD, antithyroid drugs over 5 years with positive TRAb. PBMCs were the source of the RNA used for TCR sequencing. As collected, the peripheral blood samples measured about 9.2 milliliters each and went into EDTA tubes. For TCR beta, libraries came from iRepertoire HTBI primers and Arm-PCR of CDR3 regions. TCRdb passed the multiplex PCR reads through MiXCR, listing each CDR3 protein once. The sample lists 300,000 to 500,000 distinct CDR3 sequences, under 25% seen once, with less than 25% in the top ten. V shed 1 base and J shed 2 bases, with 8 bases lying between them. The CDR3 extends over 14 amino acids. Per the germline V gene, CDR1 is GTSNPN and CDR2 is SVGIG (reference sequence).

The V call is TRBV30, the J call TRBJ2-2; D is ambiguous. The sequence came from a female donor with Graves disease. The sequencing here drew on peripheral blood mononuclear cells (PBMCs), taken when the disease was refractory, from a patient treated with antithyroid drugs. The DNA of the CDR3 is TGTGCCTGGAGTGGTAGGATCAACACCGGGGAGCTGTTTTTT. It codes for CAWSGRINTGELFF. The whole variable domain, filled in from reference TRBV30 and TRBJ2-2, reads SQTIHQWPATLVQPVGSPLSLECTVEGTSNPNLYWYRQAAGRGLQLLFYSVGIGQISSEVPQNLSASRPQDRQFILSSKKLLLSDSGFYLCAWSGRINTGELFFGEGSRLTVL.